A selection of T cell receptor beta chains follows, all from one sample in a study of T cells in localized non-small cell lung cancer. The data were produced by immunoSEQ multiplex PCR, yet TCRdb's version contains in-frame clones alone and is incomplete. Among some 21,000 clones listed, approximately 91% were seen once. The specimen was peripheral blood, collected before any cancer treatment. The origin of the receptors is a man aged 40 to 70 with stage I lung adenocarcinoma. Each CDR3 is given with its conserved first and last residue. D genes are given only for firm matches. The size entry is marked missing in some rows and otherwise reads once, few, many or a size class.

NA	TRBJ1-3	NA	TRBV5-4	CASSLPASSGNTIYF	TGTGCCAGCAGCTTGCCAGCTAGCTCTGGAAACACCATATATTTT
TRBD2	TRBJ2-1	NA	TRBV7-9	CASSLVSRTSGYNEQFF	TGTGCCAGCAGCTTAGTCTCACGGACTAGTGGGTACAATGAGCAGTTCTTC
TRBD1	TRBJ2-7	once	TRBV5-1	CASKQRTGSYEQYF	TGCGCCAGCAAGCAGAGGACAGGGTCCTACGAGCAGTACTTC
TRBD2	TRBJ2-7	NA	TRBV30	CAWSTPSWGGYEQYF	TGTGCCTGGAGTACCCCGAGCTGGGGGGGCTACGAGCAGTACTTC
NA	TRBJ2-5	NA	TRBV10-2	CASSFTGGGGEQYF	TGCGCCAGCAGTTTTACAGGGGGCGGGGGGGAGCAGTACTTC
TRBD2	TRBJ2-3	NA	TRBV29-1	CSAERDTDTQYF	TGCAGCGCCGAGCGGGACACAGATACGCAGTATTTT
NA	TRBJ1-2	NA	TRBV9	CASSVGAQGLYGYTF	TGTGCCAGCAGCGTAGGTGCCCAGGGGCTCTATGGCTACACCTTC
TRBD1	TRBJ2-7	NA	TRBV19	CASSVSGTGLEQYF	TGTGCCAGTAGTGTCTCCGGGACAGGACTCGAGCAGTACTTC
NA	TRBJ2-7	NA	TRBV19	CASSMTEGRTYEQYF	TGTGCCAGTAGTATGACCGAGGGGAGAACCTACGAGCAGTACTTC
NA	TRBJ2-2	NA	TRBV6-4	CASSFGQSTGELFF	TGTGCCAGCAGTTTCGGACAGTCGACCGGGGAGCTGTTTTTT
TRBD1	TRBJ2-1	NA	TRBV5-1	CASSLGFRDREINRLNEQFF	TGCGCCAGCAGCTTGGGTTTCCGGGACAGGGAAATTAACCGGCTCAATGAGCAGTTCTTC
NA	TRBJ2-5	NA	TRBV18	CASSPPVRGGRETQYF	TGTGCCAGCTCACCACCGGTCAGGGGAGGAAGAGAGACCCAGTACTTC
NA	TRBJ1-1	NA	TRBV6-5	CASSLGWNTEAFF	TGTGCCAGCAGTCTCGGGTGGAACACTGAAGCTTTCTTT
NA	TRBJ1-1	once	TRBV9	CASKGVNTEAFF	TGTGCCAGTAAGGGGGTGAACACTGAAGCTTTCTTT
NA	TRBJ1-2	NA	TRBV14	CASSQLIGGYGYTF	TGTGCCAGCAGCCAACTTATAGGGGGCTATGGCTACACCTTC
TRBD2	TRBJ2-2	NA	TRBV30	CAGEAGGITGELFF	TGTGCCGGGGAGGCGGGGGGGATCACCGGGGAGCTGTTTTTT
NA	TRBJ2-7	NA	TRBV11-3	CASSLAGRYYEQYF	TGTGCCAGCAGCCTTGCCGGGAGATACTACGAGCAGTACTTC
NA	TRBJ2-6	NA	TRBV15	CATSRERVNSGANVLTF	TGTGCCACCAGCAGAGAGCGGGTAAACTCTGGGGCCAACGTCCTGACTTTC
NA	TRBJ2-2	NA	TRBV9	CASSVVPATNTGELFF	TGTGCCAGCAGCGTAGTCCCGGCGACGAACACCGGGGAGCTGTTTTTT
NA	TRBJ2-6	NA	TRBV19	CATQDRSSGANVLTF	TGTGCCACGCAAGACAGGAGCTCTGGGGCCAACGTCCTGACTTTC
NA	TRBJ2-1	few	TRBV29-1	CSVLGTSTYNEQFF	TGCAGCGTTCTCGGGACATCCACCTACAATGAGCAGTTCTTC
TRBD2	TRBJ2-2	NA	TRBV2	CASSALASGGRITGELFF	TGTGCCAGCAGTGCGCTTGCTAGCGGGGGAAGGATCACCGGGGAGCTGTTTTTT
NA	TRBJ2-3	medium-sized	TRBV11-2	CASSPRDLTDTQYF	TGTGCCAGCAGTCCAAGGGACCTCACAGATACGCAGTATTTT
NA	TRBJ1-2	NA	TRBV6-1	CASSARAVFYGYTF	TGTGCCAGCAGTGCACGTGCGGTTTTCTATGGCTACACCTTC
NA	TRBJ2-3	NA	TRBV7-8	CASSEQGWGTDTQYF	TGTGCCAGCAGCGAACAGGGTTGGGGCACAGATACGCAGTATTTT
NA	TRBJ2-5	NA	TRBV19	CASSTHQQETQYF	TGTGCCAGTAGTACCCACCAGCAAGAGACCCAGTACTTC
TRBD2	TRBJ2-1	NA	TRBV18	CASSPPELAGNEQFF	TGTGCCAGCTCACCCCCTGAGCTAGCGGGCAATGAGCAGTTCTTC
NA	TRBJ1-5	NA	TRBV5-5	CASSLSPGTVNQPQHF	TGTGCCAGCAGCTTGTCGCCCGGGACCGTGAATCAGCCCCAGCATTTT
TRBD1	TRBJ2-1	NA	TRBV7-7	CASSLDRGNEQFF	TGTGCCAGCAGCTTAGACAGGGGGAATGAGCAGTTCTTC
NA	TRBJ1-1	NA	TRBV5-8	CASSFDRRNTEAFF	TGTGCCAGCAGCTTTGACAGGCGGAACACTGAAGCTTTCTTT
NA	TRBJ2-3	NA	TRBV19	CASSIGQVLRTQYF	TGTGCCAGTAGTATAGGCCAGGTGCTTCGTACGCAGTATTTT
NA	TRBJ2-1	NA	TRBV5-1	CASSLYGDEQFF	TGCGCCAGCAGCTTGTATGGGGATGAGCAGTTCTTC
TRBD1	TRBJ2-7	NA	TRBV6-5	CATHGTGRYEQYF	TGTGCCACGCATGGGACAGGGCGCTACGAGCAGTACTTC
TRBD2	TRBJ2-7	NA	TRBV10-3	CALPGLAYKQYF	TGTGCCCTCCCTGGACTAGCCTACAAGCAGTACTTC
TRBD1	TRBJ1-1	NA	TRBV6-6	CASSPDRGNTEAFF	TGTGCCAGCAGCCCAGACAGGGGGAACACTGAAGCTTTCTTT
NA	TRBJ2-5	NA	TRBV10-3	CAIRDGSGETQYF	TGTGCCATTCGGGACGGATCCGGAGAGACCCAGTACTTC
NA	TRBJ1-3	NA	TRBV16	CASSQSRVDGNTIYF	TGTGCCAGCAGCCAATCGCGGGTTGACGGAAACACCATATATTTT
NA	TRBJ2-7	NA	TRBV18	CASSPPGAGFREQYF	TGTGCCAGCTCACCACCGGGGGCAGGGTTTCGCGAGCAGTACTTC
NA	TRBJ1-4	NA	TRBV7-6	CASSLTLRDEKLFF	TGTGCCAGCAGCCTGACACTTAGGGATGAAAAACTGTTTTTT
NA	TRBJ1-4	NA	TRBV10-3	CAISESGFREKLFF	TGTGCCATCAGTGAGTCGGGGTTTCGGGAAAAACTGTTTTTT
NA	TRBJ2-3	NA	TRBV13	CASSPSTDTQYF	TGTGCCAGCAGCCCTAGCACAGATACGCAGTATTTT
NA	TRBJ2-2	NA	TRBV19	CASSMGQNTGELFF	TGTGCCAGTAGTATGGGACAAAACACCGGGGAGCTGTTTTTT
TRBD2	TRBJ2-7	NA	TRBV5-1	CASRRTSGSDEQYF	TGCGCCAGCAGACGGACTAGCGGGAGCGACGAGCAGTACTTC
NA	TRBJ1-1	NA	TRBV5-4	CASSILTGYATEAFF	TGTGCCAGCAGCATCCTAACAGGGTATGCGACTGAAGCTTTCTTT